This T cell receptor beta chain was sequenced during a study of blood T cell repertoires in COVID-19. Background on the study: Collection of acute and convalescent COVID-19 samples took place in the United States, Italy and Spain.

The repertoire was sequenced with immunoSEQ multiplex PCR; TCRdb's copy has only in-frame clones and lacks some. This table has some 140,000 clones, approximately 82% appearing once. The CDR3 runs to 15 residues. The V gene's germline CDR1 is SGHTA and CDR2 FQGTGA. The V end lost 2 bases, the J end lost 3 bases, and 10 bases lay between the germline ends. Input material: peripheral blood. The receptor's source is a man in his 60s who had recovered from COVID-19. This chain connects TRBV7-3 to TRBJ2-2, with a weak D call TRBD1 (5 bases). The CDR3 DNA follows: TGTGCCAGCAGCTTACTGGGGCGCGACACCGGGGAGCTGTTTTTT. Protein sequence: CASSLLGRDTGELFF.